What follows are 10 T cell receptor beta chains derived from one specimen sequenced in a study of blood T cell repertoires in COVID-19. Generated by immunoSEQ multiplex PCR, the TCRdb table keeps only in-frame clones and is missing some. The sample contains 90,000 to 100,000 clones, 70% to 90% of which appear only once. Sequencing used peripheral blood. The receptors were sampled from a human donor in a cohort sampled during active COVID-19.

The rearrangement joins TRBV29-1 to TRBJ1-3, with 8 bases matching TRBD1. CDR1 and CDR2 (germline): SQVTM, ANQGSEA. This CDR3 is built from 15 residues. The J segment lost 0 bases and the V segment lost 4 bases, leaving 5 bases of the junction unmatched. The CDR3 protein is CSVGYRGSSGNTIYF. Written as DNA, the CDR3 is TGCAGCGTTGGTTACAGGGGGAGCTCTGGAAACACCATATATTTT.

The chain employs TRBV27 and TRBJ2-7, with TRBD1 matching 7 bases. Trimming removed 4 bases from V and 6 bases from J; junction bases left unmatched: 9. CDR3 length equals 14 residues. Germline values: CDR1 MNHEY, CDR2 SMNVEV (reference sequence). The CDR3 is CASSYQDRFVEQYF. CDR3 nucleotides: TGTGCCAGCAGTTACCAGGACAGGTTTGTCGAGCAGTACTTC.

The chain couples TRBV7-6 to TRBJ2-1; 8 positions agree with TRBD2. This CDR3 region has 18 residues. The V gene's germline CDR1 is SGHVS and CDR2 FNYEAQ. Trimming at V came to 5 bases and at J to 11 bases, leaving 23 bases not matched to a gene. The CDR3 is CASSQGPRLARLNRKQFF. CDR3 nucleotides: TGTGCCAGCAGCCAGGGCCCCAGACTAGCGCGGCTAAACAGGAAGCAGTTCTTC.

The chain combines TRBV7-6 with TRBJ2-6, with D perhaps matching TRBD2 (5 bases). The germline gives CDR1 SGHVS, CDR2 FNYEAQ. V was trimmed by 3 bases and J by 1 base, leaving 10 bases between them. The CDR3 has 16 amino acids. The DNA for the CDR3 is TGTGCCAGCAGCTTTACGGGAAAGTCTGGGGCCAACGTCCTGACTTTC. It encodes CASSFTGKSGANVLTF.

The V gene is TRBV27, the J gene TRBJ1-5, with D hard to call. Between the trimmed V and J ends, which lost 2 bases and 7 bases, there was a span of 12 bases. The V gene's germline CDR1 is MNHEY and CDR2 SMNVEV (reference sequence). The CDR3 has 14 residues. CDR3: CASSLAGFFQPQHF. Written as DNA, the CDR3 is TGTGCCAGCAGTTTAGCAGGATTTTTCCAGCCCCAGCATTTT.

A few counts support this clone. V and J are TRBV4-1 and TRBJ1-5, with D possibly TRBD1 on 6 matching bases. This CDR3 comprises 22 residues. Trimming removed 0 bases from V and 0 bases from J, with 27 bases in between. CDR1 MGHRA and CDR2 YSYEKL come from the germline V gene. As DNA, the CDR3 is TGCGCCAGCAGCCAAGATGGGCCCAGGGGACCGGGGGGCTATTATAGCAATCAGCCCCAGCATTTT. Its protein is CASSQDGPRGPGGYYSNQPQHF.

The rearrangement joins TRBV12-5 to TRBJ2-5; 9 bases match TRBD1. V shed 6 bases and J 5 bases; nucleotides not matched to a gene: 10. Germline V lookup: CDR1 LGHNT, CDR2 FRNRAP. CDR3 length equals 15 residues. The DNA for the CDR3 is TGTGCTAGTGGGGGGAAACAGGGGGCTCCGGAGACCCAGTACTTC. This sequence encodes CASGGKQGAPETQYF.

The V and J genes are TRBV30 and TRBJ1-5, with TRBD1 matching over 7 bases. CDR3 size: 12 residues. Germline CDR1 and CDR2: GTSNPN and SVGIG (reference sequence). V gave up 5 bases and J gave up 16 bases; unmatched junction bases: 14. The CDR3 loop is CAWGNQAGGIHF. The CDR3 coding sequence is TGTGCCTGGGGCAACCAGGCAGGGGGGATCCATTTT.

Here the CDR3 DNA reads TGTGCCAGCAGCCAAGACCGCGGGAGTAGCTACAATGAGCAGTTCTTC. This encodes CASSQDRGSSYNEQFF. The chain carries TRBV3-1 (or the pseudogene TRBV3-2) and TRBJ2-1, with 7 bases aligning to TRBD2. The CDR3 is 16 residues long. V gave up 0 bases and J gave up 3 bases; unmatched junction bases: 5. In germline, CDR1 is LGHDT, CDR2 YNNKEL (reference sequence).

V usage is TRBV4-3 and J usage is TRBJ2-7; D is perhaps TRBD2 (5 bases). This CDR3 is built from 12 residues. Germline V lookup: CDR1 LGHNA, CDR2 YSLEER. Trimming took off 1 base at V and 6 bases at J, with 7 bases between the two ends. CDR3 in amino acids: CASSQGEREQYF. The CDR3 nucleotides read TGCGCCAGCAGCCAAGGGGAGCGCGAGCAGTACTTC.